This T cell receptor beta chain was recorded in a study of T-cell reconstitution after alpha-beta-depleted transplantation in children. Notes on the study in general: Some patients showed high day-60 TCRbeta diversity, which derived from surviving recipient T cells and thymic progenitors. In patients about two months after transplant, alpha-beta T cells reportedly arose from several hundred expanded graft clones. From newly produced T cells came most of the T-cell counts and diversity one year after transplant.

Unique molecular identifiers were used in preparing the TCRbeta library. TCRdb re-called the PCR reads through MiXCR, storing one row per CDR3 protein. The repertoire holds some 840,000 distinct CDR3 sequences, with around 17% as singletons. Comment on this clonotype: Its antigen is currently unknown.

The TCR was taken from a male patient younger than 18 who had a stem cell transplant for acute lymphoblastic leukemia, so the T cells may come from the graft donor. Sample: PBMCs, mostly from graft donor cells, taken 360 days after TCRalphabeta/CD19-depleted stem cell transplant.

The CDR3 sequence: CSIWGAQQTSEQYF. CDR3 in DNA: TGCAGCATCTGGGGGGCACAACAAACGAGCGAGCAGTACTTC. The chain links TRBV20-1 to TRBJ2-7; either TRBD1 or TRBD2 may fit D (6 bases each). Germline assignment: CDR1 DFQATT and CDR2 SNEGSKA (reference sequence). This CDR3 has 14 residues.